Sequencing of this TCR beta chain was carried out in a study of T cells in Graves' hyperthyroidism and ophthalmopathy. Regarding the study as a whole: A model using 13 V-J features told ophthalmopathy apart from stable hyperthyroidism.

This clonotype was found many times. Its antigen remains unidentified. Pregnant or lactating patients were excluded, as were those with uncontrolled infection or other autoimmune disease. The PBMCs had their origin in roughly 9.4 ml of fresh peripheral blood. Germline V gene data show CDR1 as PRHDT and CDR2 as FYEKMQ (reference sequence). V shed 8 bases, J shed 4 bases, and the junction held 7 bases outside the gene matches. CDR3 length: 13 amino acids. TCR beta CDR3 sequences were amplified from RNA transcripts. HTBI primers were employed in a first-round RT-PCR of the TCR CDR3. MiXCR was run by TCRdb on the multiplex PCR reads, yielding one entry per CDR3 protein. Seen here are nearly 600,000 distinct CDR3 sequences, around 14% observed once, and the top ten hold roughly 6.9%.

V and J are TRBV13 and TRBJ2-7, with 8 nucleotides matching TRBD2. This receptor was taken from a woman aged 18-30 years with Graves' ophthalmopathy. Sequencing used blood. Written as DNA, the CDR3 is TGTGCCAGCCGGAGCGGGGGTCCTTACGAGCAGTACTTC. Its translation: CASRSGGPYEQYF.